The source of this T cell receptor (beta chain) is a study of blood T cell repertoires in COVID-19. The overall study: Material from acute and convalescent COVID-19 was sourced from the United States, Italy and Spain. PBMCs, B-cell-depleted T cells, or T cells were the source of the cDNA or gDNA that made up the material.

In the original processing: Amplified reference gene primers provided the basis for estimating nucleated cell counts. Some clones are missing from TCRdb's copy, which holds only in-frame ones; the method was immunoSEQ multiplex PCR. The V and J calls and the clone size are those of that table, but D and trimming were determined from the DNA. This table has about 80,000 clones, over 70% appearing once. The V and J ends lost 6 bases and 1 base respectively, with 6 bases between them. The CDR3 consists of 13 residues. The V gene's germline CDR1 is WSHSY and CDR2 SAAADI. The receptor was isolated from a human donor in a cohort sampled during active COVID-19. This chain connects TRBV10-2 to TRBJ2-2; D is uncertain. The specimen was peripheral blood. In DNA form, the CDR3 reads TGCGCCAGCAGAATCGGGAACACCGGGGAGCTGTTTTTT. Translation gives CASRIGNTGELFF.